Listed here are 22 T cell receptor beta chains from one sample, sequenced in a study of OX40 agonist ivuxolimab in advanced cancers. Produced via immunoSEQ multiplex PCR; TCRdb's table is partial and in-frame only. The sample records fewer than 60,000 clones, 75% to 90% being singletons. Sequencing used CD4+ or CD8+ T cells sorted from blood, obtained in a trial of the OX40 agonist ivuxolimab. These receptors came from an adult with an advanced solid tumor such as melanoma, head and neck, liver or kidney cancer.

CDR3 DNA: TGTGCCAGCAGCTTACAACAGGGGGCTGTAGATACGCAGTATTTT. It translates to CASSLQQGAVDTQYF. The chain combines TRBV7-3 with TRBJ2-3; 9 positions match TRBD1. Germline values: CDR1 SGHTA, CDR2 FQGTGA. The CDR3 is 15 residues long. V dropped 2 bases and J dropped 5; count of bases not matched to a gene: 5.

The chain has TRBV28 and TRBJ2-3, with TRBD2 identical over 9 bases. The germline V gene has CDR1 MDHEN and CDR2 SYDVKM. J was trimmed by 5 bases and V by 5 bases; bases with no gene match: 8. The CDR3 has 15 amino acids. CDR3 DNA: TGTGCCAGCAGTCCCTTTAGCGGGAGTATAGATACGCAGTATTTT. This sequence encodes CASSPFSGSIDTQYF.

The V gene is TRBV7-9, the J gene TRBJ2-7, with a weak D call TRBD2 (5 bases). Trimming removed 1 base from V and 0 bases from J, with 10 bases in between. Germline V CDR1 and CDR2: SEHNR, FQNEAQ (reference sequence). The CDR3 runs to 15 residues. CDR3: CASSLVGLASYEQYF. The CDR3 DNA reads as TGTGCCAGCAGCTTAGTTGGTCTAGCCTCCTACGAGCAGTACTTC.

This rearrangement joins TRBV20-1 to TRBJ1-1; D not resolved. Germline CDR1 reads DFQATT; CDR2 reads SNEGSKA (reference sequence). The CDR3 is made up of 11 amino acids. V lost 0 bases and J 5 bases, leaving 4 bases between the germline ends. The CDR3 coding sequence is TGCAGTGCTAGAGATCGGACTGAAGCTTTCTTT. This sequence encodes CSARDRTEAFF.

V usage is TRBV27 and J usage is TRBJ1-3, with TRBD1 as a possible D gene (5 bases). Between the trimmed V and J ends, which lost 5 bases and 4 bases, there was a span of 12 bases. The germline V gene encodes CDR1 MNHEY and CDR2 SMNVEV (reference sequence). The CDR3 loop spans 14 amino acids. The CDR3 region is CASSASGGGNTIYF. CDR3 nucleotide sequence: TGTGCCAGCAGTGCCAGTGGGGGGGGAAACACCATATATTTT.

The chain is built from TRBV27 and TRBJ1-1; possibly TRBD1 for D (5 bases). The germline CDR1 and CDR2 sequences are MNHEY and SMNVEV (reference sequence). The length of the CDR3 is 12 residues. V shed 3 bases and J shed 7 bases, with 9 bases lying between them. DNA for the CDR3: TGTGCCAGCAGTTTCCCTCAGGGTGAAGCTTTCTTT. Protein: CASSFPQGEAFF.

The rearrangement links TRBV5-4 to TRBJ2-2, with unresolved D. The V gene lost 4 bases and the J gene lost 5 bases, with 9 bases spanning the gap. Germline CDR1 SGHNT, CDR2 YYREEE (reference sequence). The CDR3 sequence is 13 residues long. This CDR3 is CASSPDRTGELFF. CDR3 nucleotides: TGTGCCAGCAGCCCGGATAGGACCGGGGAGCTGTTTTTT.

The CDR3: CASSSDTSARYEQYF. CDR3 sequence (DNA): TGCGCCAGCAGCAGCGACACTAGCGCCCGCTACGAGCAGTACTTC. V is TRBV5-1 and J is TRBJ2-7; 7 positions agree with TRBD2. Germline V CDR1 and CDR2: SGHRS, YFSETQ. This CDR3 contains 15 residues. After removal of 4 bases from V and 3 bases from J, the junction contained 10 bases not matched to a gene.

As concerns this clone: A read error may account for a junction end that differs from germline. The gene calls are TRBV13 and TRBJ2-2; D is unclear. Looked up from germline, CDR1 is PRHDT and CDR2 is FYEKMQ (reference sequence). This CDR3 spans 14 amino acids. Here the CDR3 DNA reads TGTGCCAGCAGCCCCCTTGGGAACCCCGGGGAGCTGTTTTTT. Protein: CASSPLGNPGELFF.

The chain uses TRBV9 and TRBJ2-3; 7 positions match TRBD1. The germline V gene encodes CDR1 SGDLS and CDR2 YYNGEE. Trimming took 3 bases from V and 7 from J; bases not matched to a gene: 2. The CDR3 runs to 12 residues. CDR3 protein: CASSGQGYTQYF. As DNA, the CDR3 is TGTGCCAGCAGCGGACAGGGCTATACGCAGTATTTT.

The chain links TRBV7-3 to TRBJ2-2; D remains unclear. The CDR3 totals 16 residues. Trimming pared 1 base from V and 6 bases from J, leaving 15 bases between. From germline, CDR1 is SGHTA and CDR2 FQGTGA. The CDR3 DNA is TGTGCCAGCAGCTTAAATAGCCCGAGAATACCCGGGGAGCTGTTTTTT. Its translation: CASSLNSPRIPGELFF. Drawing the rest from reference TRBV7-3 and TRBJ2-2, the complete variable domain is GAGVSQTPSNKVTEKGKYVELRCDPISGHTALYWYRQSLGQGPEFLIYFQGTGAADDSGLPNDRFFAVRPEGSVSTLKIQRTERGDSAVYLCASSLNSPRIPGELFFGEGSRLTVL.

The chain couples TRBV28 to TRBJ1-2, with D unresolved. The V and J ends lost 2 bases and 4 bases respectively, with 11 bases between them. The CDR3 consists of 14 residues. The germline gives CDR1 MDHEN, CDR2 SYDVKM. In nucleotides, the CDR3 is TGTGCCAGCAGTTTAGTGACCGATAGCTATGGCTACACCTTC. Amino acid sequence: CASSLVTDSYGYTF.

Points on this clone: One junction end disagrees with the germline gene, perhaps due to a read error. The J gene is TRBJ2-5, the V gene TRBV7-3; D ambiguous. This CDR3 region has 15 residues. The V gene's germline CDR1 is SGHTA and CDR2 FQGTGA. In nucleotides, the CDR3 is TGTACCAGCAGCTTAACCAGCGCGTCGTTAGAGACCCAGTACTTC. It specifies CTSSLTSASLETQYF.

CDR3 sequence (DNA): TGTGCCAGCAGCTTTTCCCCAGCAGACGCGCAGTATTTT. This codes for CASSFSPADAQYF. The chain links TRBV7-2 to TRBJ2-3; D not resolved. The CDR3 has 13 amino acids. Trimming took 3 bases from V and 10 from J, leaving 14 bases between them. CDR1 and CDR2 from the germline V gene are SGHTA and FQGNSA.

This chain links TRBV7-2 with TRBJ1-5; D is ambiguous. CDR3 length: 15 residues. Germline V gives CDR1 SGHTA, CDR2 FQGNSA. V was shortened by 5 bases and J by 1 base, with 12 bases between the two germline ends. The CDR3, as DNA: TGTGCCAGCAGCCCGGCTCTTTCGAGCAATCAGCCCCAGCATTTT. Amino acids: CASSPALSSNQPQHF. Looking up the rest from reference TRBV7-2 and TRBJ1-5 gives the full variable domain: GAGVSQSPSNKVTEKGKDVELRCDPISGHTALYWYRQSLGQGLEFLIYFQGNSAPDKSGLPSDRFSAERTGGSVSTLTIQRTQQEDSAVYLCASSPALSSNQPQHFGDGTRLSIL.

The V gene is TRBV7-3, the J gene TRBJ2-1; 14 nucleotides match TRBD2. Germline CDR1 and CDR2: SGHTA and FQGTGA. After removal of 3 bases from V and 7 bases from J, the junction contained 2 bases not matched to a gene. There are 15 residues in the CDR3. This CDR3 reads CASSFGTSGSNEQFF. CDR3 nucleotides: TGTGCCAGCAGCTTCGGGACTAGCGGGAGTAATGAGCAGTTCTTC.

The CDR3 sequence: CASSLSREPPDTQYF. The CDR3 DNA is TGTGCCAGCAGTTTATCTCGGGAGCCCCCAGATACGCAGTATTTT. V and J are TRBV28 and TRBJ2-3, with D perhaps matching TRBD2 (6 bases). V was trimmed by 1 base and J by 4 bases, leaving 12 bases between them. Germline lookup yields CDR1 MDHEN and CDR2 SYDVKM. The CDR3 length is 15 residues. Together with reference TRBV28 and TRBJ2-3, the CDR3 gives the full variable domain: DVKVTQSSRYLVKRTGEKVFLECVQDMDHENMFWYRQDPGLGLRLIYFSYDVKMKEKGDIPEGYSVSREKKERFSLILESASTNQTSMYLCASSLSREPPDTQYFGPGTRLTVL.

CDR3 sequence: CASSPPTGLAGGNEQFF. The CDR3 DNA sequence: TGTGCCAGCTCACCACCGACCGGGCTAGCTGGGGGGAATGAGCAGTTCTTC. V gene TRBV18 combines with J gene TRBJ2-1, with TRBD2 as a possible D gene (6 bases). The CDR3 contains 17 residues. V was clipped by 0 bases and J by 7 bases, with 19 bases between them. Germline CDR1 and CDR2: KGHSH and LQKENI.

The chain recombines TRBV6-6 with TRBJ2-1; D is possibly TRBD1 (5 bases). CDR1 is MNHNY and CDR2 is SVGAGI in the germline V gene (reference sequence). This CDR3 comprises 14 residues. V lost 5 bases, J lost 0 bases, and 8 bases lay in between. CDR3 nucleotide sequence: TGTGCCAGCAGTCAGGGAAACTCCTACAATGAGCAGTTCTTC. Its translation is CASSQGNSYNEQFF.

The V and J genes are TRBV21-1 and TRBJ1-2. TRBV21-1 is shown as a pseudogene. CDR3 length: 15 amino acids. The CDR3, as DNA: TGTGCCAGCAGCCCTCCCGATCCGAAATGGAATGGCTACACCTTC. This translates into CASSPPDPKWNGYTF.

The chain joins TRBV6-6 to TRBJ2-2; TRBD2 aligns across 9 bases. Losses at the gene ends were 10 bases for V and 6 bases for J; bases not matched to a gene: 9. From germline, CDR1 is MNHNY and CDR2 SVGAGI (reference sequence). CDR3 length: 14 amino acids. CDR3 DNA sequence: TGTGCCATCCAGAGAACTAGCGGGCCCGGGGAGCTGTTTTTT. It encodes CAIQRTSGPGELFF.

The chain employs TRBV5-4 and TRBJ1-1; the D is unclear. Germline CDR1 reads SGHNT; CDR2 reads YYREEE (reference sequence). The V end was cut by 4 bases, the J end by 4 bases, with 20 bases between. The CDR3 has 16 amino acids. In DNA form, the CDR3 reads TGTGCCAGCAGCCCGGCGGGGAACGGTGGTCGCACTGAAGCTTTCTTT. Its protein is CASSPAGNGGRTEAFF.